The clone carrying this TCR beta chain came up a few times. An end of the junction differs from the germline gene, which may be a read error. The source of the sample is a study of blood T cells in healthy people across ages. Study at large: Template switching picked up about one barcoded beta molecule for each two T cells.

It was with a sample-barcoded 5' primer and a J-beta primer mix that a second PCR of roughly 6 to 11 cycles was run. TCRdb analysed the 5' RACE reads with MiXCR anew, one entry per CDR3 protein. The sample has 1.5 million or so distinct CDR3 sequences, roughly two fifths seen once. CDR1 and CDR2 (germline): LGHNA, YSLEER. CDR3 length equals 15 residues. The chain links TRBV4-3 to TRBJ2-5; TRBD1 agrees at 7 bases. TRBJ2-7 explains the end of the DNA better; the J call may be wrong. The clonotype originates from a woman younger than 35 in good health. The specimen was blood. CDR3 nucleotides: TGCGTCAGCAGCCAAGCCGGGACAGAGACCTACGAGCAGTACTTC. Translation: CVSSQAGTETYEQYF.